This TCR beta chain was retrieved from a study of T cell responses to AZD1222 COVID-19 vaccine. A remark on this clone: Its cognate antigen is unknown.

Notes on the study in general: Among spike-specific TCRs, nearly half reportedly target unmutated variant regions. In all cases, repertoires were sampled only after the peak T cell response.

TCRdb's copy holds only in-frame clones and misses some; the assay was immunoSEQ multiplex PCR. This sample has 100,000 to 120,000 clones; 89% occur once, and the top ten carry more than 40%. The ends lost 2 bases at V and 6 bases at J; junction bases unmatched: 6. CDR3 size: 15 residues. Germline V CDR1 and CDR2: SGHNT, YYREEE (reference sequence). The sequence came from an adult who received the AZD1222 COVID-19 vaccine. Sequences were derived from peripheral blood, sampled 28 days after the second AZD1222 dose. The chain employs TRBV5-4 and TRBJ1-4; 8 nucleotides line up with TRBD1. As DNA, the CDR3 is TGTGCCAGCAGCTTTGACAGGGGTCAGGATGAAAAACTGTTTTTT. Its translation is CASSFDRGQDEKLFF.